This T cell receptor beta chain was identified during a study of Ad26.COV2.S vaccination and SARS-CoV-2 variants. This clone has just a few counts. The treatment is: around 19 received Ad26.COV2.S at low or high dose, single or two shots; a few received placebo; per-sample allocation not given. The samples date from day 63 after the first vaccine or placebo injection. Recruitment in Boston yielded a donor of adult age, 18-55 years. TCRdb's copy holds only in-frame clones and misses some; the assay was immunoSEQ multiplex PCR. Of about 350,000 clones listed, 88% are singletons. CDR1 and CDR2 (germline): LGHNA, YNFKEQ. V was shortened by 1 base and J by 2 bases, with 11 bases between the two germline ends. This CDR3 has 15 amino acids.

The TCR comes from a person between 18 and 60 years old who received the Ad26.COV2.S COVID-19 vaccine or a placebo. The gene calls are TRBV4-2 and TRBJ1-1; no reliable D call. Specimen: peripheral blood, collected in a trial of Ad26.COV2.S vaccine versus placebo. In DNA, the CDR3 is TGTGCCAGCAGCCAAGTCAGCCTCCAAAACACTGAAGCTTTCTTT. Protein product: CASSQVSLQNTEAFF.